Shown below are 6 T cell receptor beta chains from a single sample sequenced in a study of T cell changes during pregnancy in multiple sclerosis. Clones were sequenced by immunoSEQ multiplex PCR, and TCRdb holds only the in-frame ones, with some missing. Among about 61,000 clones, 75% to 90% were seen once, and the ten largest hold approximately 0.91%. The sequences come from peripheral blood, collected in the first trimester of pregnancy. These receptors all come from a female donor in good health, enrolled as a control in a pregnancy study.

DNA of the CDR3: TGTGCCAGCAGCTCGGACAGGGCGGGGACCGGGGAGCTGTTTTTT. Protein product: CASSSDRAGTGELFF. This chain links TRBV5-6 with TRBJ2-2; 8 bases are a match to TRBD1. The CDR3 is made up of 15 amino acids. CDR1 and CDR2 (germline): SGHDT, YYEEEE. V shed 3 bases, J shed 5 bases, and the junction held 6 bases outside the gene matches. The whole variable domain, remainder taken from reference TRBV5-6 and TRBJ2-2, is DAGVTQSPTHLIKTRGQQVTLRCSPKSGHDTVSWYQQALGQGPQFIFQYYEEEERQRGNFPDRFSGHQFPNYSSELNVNALLLGDSALYLCASSSDRAGTGELFFGEGSRLTVL.

With respect to this clone: Its ends do not fully match the called genes, so a read error is possible. This chain connects TRBV7-7 to TRBJ2-3, with 8 nucleotides matching TRBD2. Germline-derived CDR1 and CDR2 are SSHAT and FNYEAQ (reference sequence). The CDR3 loop spans 19 amino acids. The CDR3 nucleotides read TGTGCTAGCAGCTTTTGGGCAACTCAGCGGGGGCGACGCACAGATACGCAGTATTTT. This gives the protein CASSFWATQRGRRTDTQYF.

This chain joins TRBV5-6 and TRBJ1-2; the D gene is possibly TRBD1 (5 bases). This CDR3 comprises 14 residues. Per germline, CDR1 SGHDT and CDR2 YYEEEE. V lost 4 bases, J lost 0 bases, and 10 bases lay in between. CDR3 loop: CASSVGPSNYGYTF. CDR3 nucleotide sequence: TGTGCCAGCAGCGTGGGGCCTTCTAACTATGGCTACACCTTC.

The chain employs TRBV7-3 and TRBJ2-3; D ambiguous. CDR1 SGHTA and CDR2 FQGTGA come from the germline V gene. The V gene lost 1 base and the J gene lost 3 bases, with 8 bases spanning the gap. The CDR3 is made up of 14 amino acids. CDR3 region: CASSLNRGTDTQYF. Here the CDR3 DNA reads TGTGCCAGCAGCTTAAATCGCGGAACAGATACGCAGTATTTT.

Here the CDR3 DNA reads TGCGCCAGCAGCACAGGGTATAGCAATCAGCCCCAGCATTTT. As protein: CASSTGYSNQPQHF. The chain couples TRBV4-3 to TRBJ1-5; D possibly corresponds to TRBD1 (6 bases). The CDR3 runs to 14 residues. The germline V gene has CDR1 LGHNA and CDR2 YSLEER. Trimming took 5 bases from V and 0 from J, leaving 8 bases between them.

This clone appeared a few times. V gene TRBV27 combines with J gene TRBJ1-1, with D hard to call. Germline CDR1 MNHEY, CDR2 SMNVEV (reference sequence). Deletions cut 5 bases from V and 5 bases from J, with 18 bases between. The CDR3 spans 15 residues. CDR3 in amino acids: CASSPARDSLTEAFF. The CDR3 nucleotides read TGTGCCAGCAGTCCCGCCCGGGATTCTCTGACTGAAGCTTTCTTT.